Reported below is one TCR beta chain. The target antigen is unknown. Time point denoted: baseline, week 1 (first vaccination visit). Indicated treatment: pre-vaccination baseline after standard-of-care therapy. The data are from a study of a mutant IDH1 vaccine in newly diagnosed glioma. Assay used: immunoSEQ multiplex PCR; TCRdb lists only in-frame clones, some missing. The data show approximately 70,000 clones, less than 85% seen once. The V and J ends lost 9 bases and 4 bases, in that order; junction bases with no gene match: 7. The CDR3 runs 13 residues. Germline loops: CDR1 MNHNY, CDR2 SVGAGI (reference sequence). Study-wide points: Whatever changes occurred in top peripheral T cell clonotypes seemed unrelated to pseudoprogression.

Sequencing was performed on PBMCs, taken from a glioma patient treated with radiotherapy, temozolomide or both. The chain carries TRBV6-6 and TRBJ1-2; the match to TRBD1 covers 8 bases. This clonotype was obtained from a man over 45 with glioma. Here the CDR3 reads CASSGGPGYGYTF. Written as DNA, the CDR3 is TGTGCCAGTTCAGGGGGCCCCGGCTATGGCTACACCTTC.